These T cell receptor beta chains were read from a single sample in a study of OX40 agonist ivuxolimab in advanced cancers. Produced via immunoSEQ multiplex PCR; TCRdb's table is partial and in-frame only. The profile shows about 99,000 clones, 91% of them singletons. This material consisted of CD4+ or CD8+ T cells sorted from blood, taken in a trial of the OX40 agonist ivuxolimab. These receptors were taken from an adult with an advanced solid tumor such as melanoma, head and neck, liver or kidney cancer. Both conserved end residues are part of each CDR3. A D gene is named only where the DNA matches it firmly. Not all rows give a size; the values are once, few, many and, for expanded clones, a class.

clone size: NA
V gene: TRBV18
J gene: TRBJ2-5
D gene: NA
CDR3 protein: CASSLRRQETQYF
CDR3 DNA: TGTGCCAGCTCACTTCGCAGGCAAGAGACCCAGTACTTC

clone size: NA
V gene: TRBV5-1
J gene: TRBJ2-5
D gene: TRBD1
CDR3 protein: CASSPDLGTGRGETQYF
CDR3 DNA: TGCGCCAGCAGCCCCGACCTCGGGACAGGTAGAGGTGAGACCCAGTACTTC

clone size: NA
V gene: TRBV7-2
J gene: TRBJ2-3
D gene: NA
CDR3 protein: CASSFRVLGADTQYF
CDR3 DNA: TGTGCCAGCAGCTTCCGGGTCCTAGGGGCAGATACGCAGTATTTT

clone size: once
V gene: TRBV6-5
J gene: TRBJ2-7
D gene: TRBD1
CDR3 protein: CASSNDRGSYEQYF
CDR3 DNA: TGTGCCAGCAGTAACGACAGGGGTTCCTACGAGCAGTACTTC

clone size: NA
V gene: TRBV9
J gene: TRBJ2-1
D gene: TRBD2
CDR3 protein: CASSVVSGSYNEQFF
CDR3 DNA: TGTGCCAGCAGCGTAGTCAGCGGGAGTTACAATGAGCAGTTCTTC

clone size: once
V gene: TRBV7-8
J gene: TRBJ2-1
D gene: TRBD2
CDR3 protein: CASSWRLAGGKGEQFF
CDR3 DNA: TGTGCCAGCAGCTGGCGACTAGCGGGAGGTAAGGGTGAGCAGTTCTTC

clone size: NA
V gene: TRBV11-2
J gene: TRBJ2-5
D gene: NA
CDR3 protein: CASSFLETQYF
CDR3 DNA: TGTGCCAGCAGCTTTCTAGAGACCCAGTACTTC

clone size: NA
V gene: TRBV2
J gene: TRBJ2-7
D gene: NA
CDR3 protein: CASSPDRSYEQYF
CDR3 DNA: TGTGCCAGCAGCCCTGACAGGTCCTACGAGCAGTACTTC

clone size: NA
V gene: TRBV5-1
J gene: TRBJ2-7
D gene: TRBD2
CDR3 protein: CASSLTSGGYEQYF
CDR3 DNA: TGCGCCAGCAGCTTGACTAGCGGGGGATACGAGCAGTACTTC

clone size: NA
V gene: TRBV7-8
J gene: TRBJ2-7
D gene: NA
CDR3 protein: CASSLESPWRGLGYEQYF
CDR3 DNA: TGTGCCAGCAGCTTAGAGAGTCCCTGGCGGGGGCTTGGCTACGAGCAGTACTTC

clone size: NA
V gene: TRBV5-1
J gene: TRBJ2-3
D gene: NA
CDR3 protein: CASSLAEDRADTQYF
CDR3 DNA: TGCGCCAGCAGCTTGGCCGAGGATAGGGCAGATACGCAGTATTTT

clone size: NA
V gene: TRBV6-6
J gene: TRBJ1-3
D gene: NA
CDR3 protein: CASRTGFSGNTIYF
CDR3 DNA: TGTGCCAGCAGAACAGGATTCTCTGGAAACACCATATATTTT

clone size: NA
V gene: TRBV7-6
J gene: TRBJ2-1
D gene: NA
CDR3 protein: CASSLNRADEQFF
CDR3 DNA: TGTGCCAGCAGCCTTAACAGGGCGGATGAGCAGTTCTTC

clone size: NA
V gene: TRBV5-1
J gene: TRBJ2-1
D gene: NA
CDR3 protein: CASSLPGSYNEQFF
CDR3 DNA: TGCGCCAGCAGCTTGCCGGGGTCCTACAATGAGCAGTTCTTC

clone size: NA
V gene: TRBV5-8
J gene: TRBJ1-1
D gene: NA
CDR3 protein: CASSPYTNTEAFF
CDR3 DNA: TGTGCCAGCAGCCCCTACACGAACACTGAAGCTTTCTTT

clone size: NA
V gene: TRBV11-2
J gene: TRBJ2-3
D gene: NA
CDR3 protein: CASSQDWGITDTQYF
CDR3 DNA: TGTGCCAGCAGCCAGGACTGGGGGATAACAGATACGCAGTATTTT

clone size: once
V gene: TRBV5-5
J gene: TRBJ2-7
D gene: NA
CDR3 protein: CASSLDNAYEQYF
CDR3 DNA: TGTGCCAGCAGCTTAGACAACGCCTACGAGCAGTACTTC

clone size: NA
V gene: TRBV19
J gene: TRBJ2-2
D gene: NA
CDR3 protein: CASSQARSYRNTGELFF
CDR3 DNA: TGTGCCAGTAGTCAGGCCAGGAGCTACCGAAACACCGGGGAGCTGTTTTTT

clone size: NA
V gene: TRBV19
J gene: TRBJ2-2
D gene: NA
CDR3 protein: CASSSLQGWATGELFF
CDR3 DNA: TGTGCCAGTAGCTCACTACAGGGATGGGCCACCGGGGAGCTGTTTTTT

clone size: NA
V gene: TRBV7-2
J gene: TRBJ2-7
D gene: NA
CDR3 protein: CASSLVLRGEQYF
CDR3 DNA: TGTGCCAGCAGCTTGGTCCTTCGGGGAGAGCAGTACTTC

clone size: NA
V gene: TRBV11-2
J gene: TRBJ2-1
D gene: TRBD2
CDR3 protein: CASSLRTSGNYNEQFF
CDR3 DNA: TGTGCCAGCAGCTTACGGACTAGCGGGAACTACAATGAGCAGTTCTTC

clone size: NA
V gene: TRBV5-4
J gene: TRBJ2-1
D gene: NA
CDR3 protein: CASSWGRGQLSDEQFF
CDR3 DNA: TGTGCCAGCAGCTGGGGGAGGGGACAGCTAAGCGATGAGCAGTTCTTC

clone size: NA
V gene: TRBV5-1
J gene: TRBJ2-7
D gene: TRBD2
CDR3 protein: CASSWSSGSYEQYF
CDR3 DNA: TGCGCCAGCAGCTGGTCTAGCGGGAGTTACGAGCAGTACTTC

clone size: NA
V gene: TRBV5-8
J gene: TRBJ1-5
D gene: NA
CDR3 protein: CASKDTSNQPQHF
CDR3 DNA: TGTGCCAGCAAAGATACGAGCAATCAGCCCCAGCATTTT

clone size: NA
V gene: TRBV7-2
J gene: TRBJ2-5
D gene: TRBD2
CDR3 protein: CASSWDYGASQETQYF
CDR3 DNA: TGTGCCAGCAGCTGGGACTATGGCGCCTCTCAAGAGACCCAGTACTTC

clone size: NA
V gene: TRBV10-3
J gene: TRBJ2-7
D gene: NA
CDR3 protein: CAINGGPGEQYF
CDR3 DNA: TGTGCCATCAATGGCGGGCCTGGCGAGCAGTACTTC

clone size: NA
V gene: TRBV5-1
J gene: TRBJ2-4
D gene: TRBD1
CDR3 protein: CASSHGQGFSSYYF
CDR3 DNA: TGCGCCAGCAGCCATGGACAGGGGTTTTCTTCCTATTACTTC

clone size: NA
V gene: TRBV25-1
J gene: TRBJ2-5
D gene: TRBD1
CDR3 protein: CASSAPDRGRRETQYF
CDR3 DNA: TGTGCCAGCAGTGCTCCGGACAGGGGGCGTAGGGAGACCCAGTACTTC

clone size: NA
V gene: TRBV5-5
J gene: TRBJ2-1
D gene: NA
CDR3 protein: CASSLAGTSYNEQFF
CDR3 DNA: TGTGCCAGCAGCTTAGCCGGGACTTCCTACAATGAGCAGTTCTTC

clone size: NA
V gene: TRBV5-1
J gene: TRBJ1-1
D gene: TRBD1
CDR3 protein: CASSNPDRGTEAFF
CDR3 DNA: TGCGCCAGCAGCAACCCGGACAGGGGGACTGAAGCTTTCTTT

clone size: NA
V gene: TRBV7-2
J gene: TRBJ2-3
D gene: TRBD2
CDR3 protein: CASSLAEASGNADTQYF
CDR3 DNA: TGTGCCAGCAGCTTAGCTGAGGCTAGCGGGAACGCAGATACGCAGTATTTT

clone size: once
V gene: TRBV6-5
J gene: TRBJ1-5
D gene: NA
CDR3 protein: CASRKGGQPQHF
CDR3 DNA: TGTGCCAGCAGAAAGGGCGGTCAGCCCCAGCATTTT

clone size: NA
V gene: TRBV7-9
J gene: TRBJ2-7
D gene: NA
CDR3 protein: CASSPGPYEQYF
CDR3 DNA: TGTGCCAGCAGCCCAGGTCCCTACGAGCAGTACTTC

clone size: NA
V gene: TRBV6-1
J gene: TRBJ1-2
D gene: TRBD1
CDR3 protein: CASNPGQVIGYTF
CDR3 DNA: TGTGCCAGCAACCCAGGACAGGTCATCGGCTACACCTTC

clone size: NA
V gene: TRBV5-1
J gene: TRBJ2-1
D gene: NA
CDR3 protein: CASSRDSYNEQFF
CDR3 DNA: TGCGCCAGCAGTCGAGACTCCTACAATGAGCAGTTCTTC

clone size: few
V gene: TRBV19
J gene: TRBJ2-7
D gene: NA
CDR3 protein: CASSVRLATGEQYF
CDR3 DNA: TGTGCCAGTTCGGTGAGACTAGCTACAGGGGAGCAGTACTTC

clone size: once
V gene: TRBV7-3
J gene: TRBJ2-1
D gene: TRBD2
CDR3 protein: CASSLQGLAGQNEQFF
CDR3 DNA: TGTGCCAGCAGCTTACAGGGACTAGCGGGACAGAATGAGCAGTTCTTC

clone size: NA
V gene: TRBV7-6
J gene: TRBJ2-5
D gene: TRBD2
CDR3 protein: CASSPGLAKETQYF
CDR3 DNA: TGTGCCAGCAGCCCCGGACTAGCGAAGGAGACCCAGTACTTC

clone size: NA
V gene: TRBV4-3
J gene: TRBJ2-5
D gene: NA
CDR3 protein: CASSQGSLPARETQYF
CDR3 DNA: TGCGCCAGCAGCCAAGGGTCCCTCCCCGCGAGGGAGACCCAGTACTTC

clone size: NA
V gene: TRBV9
J gene: TRBJ2-5
D gene: TRBD2
CDR3 protein: CASSVGDSGTWETQYF
CDR3 DNA: TGTGCCAGCAGCGTAGGCGATAGCGGGACATGGGAGACCCAGTACTTC

clone size: NA
V gene: TRBV7-2
J gene: TRBJ2-3
D gene: TRBD2
CDR3 protein: CASSVRGRSTDTQYF
CDR3 DNA: TGTGCCAGCAGCGTTCGCGGGAGGAGCACAGATACGCAGTATTTT

clone size: NA
V gene: TRBV28
J gene: TRBJ2-7
D gene: NA
CDR3 protein: CASSVASGSGYF
CDR3 DNA: NA

clone size: NA
V gene: TRBV6-9
J gene: TRBJ2-5
D gene: NA
CDR3 protein: CASTRAGFPKTQYF
CDR3 DNA: TGTGCCAGCACTAGGGCAGGGTTTCCGAAGACCCAGTACTTC